One sample yielded the 12 T cell receptor beta chains listed below, sequenced in a study of Graves' ophthalmopathy and Graves' hyperthyroidism (dated by TCRdb to the late 2010s). This sample was sequenced with an Illumina HiSeq 2000. For repertoire sequencing, the TCR beta CDR3 regions were amplified from RNA transcripts. The first round of RT-PCR was done with HTBI primers and the Qiagen OneStep RT-PCR kit, and was followed by a second round of multiplex PCR, then size selection and purification. TCRdb itself trimmed the public reads at Q25 with fastp, ran MiXCR and retained productive beta chains. Each record represents a unique CDR3 protein, reported with the most common genes and DNA among its rows. In this sample the table shows roughly 610,000 distinct CDR3 sequences, 22% of which occur a single time. The top ten clonotypes cover more than 5.5% of the sample. Source material: peripheral blood. These receptors were obtained from a woman aged 18-30 years with stable Graves' hyperthyroidism. Some clones in this sample may be carry-over from other donors' samples. Donor details come from another sample of the same person, matched by shared clones.

This chain links TRBV7-2 with TRBJ1-1; 12 bases map to TRBD1. The CDR3 covers 15 residues. The V segment lost 4 bases and the J segment 2 bases; nucleotides outside the gene matches: 2. Germline-derived CDR1 and CDR2 are SGHTA and FQGNSA. CDR3 residues: CASSWDRGRNTEAFF. CDR3 in DNA: TGTGCCAGCAGCTGGGACAGGGGGCGCAACACTGAAGCTTTCTTT.

This clonotype was seen ten or more times. This chain uses TRBV19 with TRBJ1-2, with D unresolved. This CDR3 contains 18 residues. The ends were cut back, 7 bases at V and 5 bases at J, with 29 bases in the middle. CDR1 is LNHDA, CDR2 SQIVND, per germline (reference sequence). The CDR3 DNA follows: TGTGCCAGTACCCCTTTTTCGTTGGAATCTTTAGCTCCTTATGGCTACACCTTC. Protein sequence: CASTPFSLESLAPYGYTF.

The chain uses TRBV12-3 or TRBV12-4 and TRBJ1-1; 7 nucleotides match TRBD1. The CDR3 is 15 residues long. V lost 6 bases to trimming and J lost 3 bases; unmatched junction nucleotides: 10. The CDR3: CASRQDTGAYTEAFF. The DNA for the CDR3 is TGTGCCAGCAGACAAGACACAGGGGCCTACACTGAAGCTTTCTTT.

This clonotype was counted a few times. This chain links TRBV30 with TRBJ2-7, with TRBD2 identical over 11 bases. Germline V gives CDR1 GTSNPN, CDR2 SVGIG (reference sequence). Trimming took 3 bases from V and 6 from J; bases not matched to a gene: 7. The CDR3 is 14 residues long. Here the CDR3 DNA reads TGTGCCTGGAGAAGGGCTAGCGGGGGGTTCGAGCAGTACTTC. It specifies CAWRRASGGFEQYF.

The rearrangement joins TRBV18 to TRBJ1-6, with D maybe TRBD1 (5 bases). From germline, CDR1 is KGHSH and CDR2 LQKENI. V lost 3 bases and J lost 10, with 13 bases in between. This CDR3 contains 14 residues. CDR3 nucleotide sequence: TGTGCCAGCTCACCGGCAGGGTCTCGATCACCCCTCCACTTT. It translates to CASSPAGSRSPLHF. The complete variable domain, with remaining parts taken from reference TRBV18 and TRBJ1-6, reads NAGVMQNPRHLVRRRGQEARLRCSPMKGHSHVYWYRQLPEEGLKFMVYLQKENIIDESGMPKERFSAEFPKEGPSILRIQQVVRGDSAAYFCASSPAGSRSPLHFGNGTRLTVT.

This clonotype was seen many times. This chain uses TRBV6-2 or TRBV6-3 with TRBJ1-2, with unresolved D. Between the trimmed V and J ends, which lost 5 bases and 8 bases, there was a span of 9 bases. Germline loops: CDR1 MNHEY, CDR2 SVGEGT. This CDR3 comprises 11 residues. The CDR3: CASSQARGYTF. CDR3 sequence (DNA): TGTGCCAGCAGTCAGGCTCGGGGCTACACCTTC.

This clonotype was seen at least ten times. The chain employs TRBV2 and TRBJ2-7; 7 positions match TRBD1. The junction had 6 bases not matched to a gene; V was cut back by 4 bases and J by 3 bases. This CDR3 is built from 14 residues. Germline assignment: CDR1 SNHLY and CDR2 FYNNEI. CDR3 sequence (DNA): TGTGCCAGCAGTGTACAGGGGAATTACTACGAGCAGTACTTC. It translates to CASSVQGNYYEQYF.

This clonotype came up a few times. The junction differs from germline at one of its ends, possibly a read error. V gene TRBV4-3 combines with J gene TRBJ2-7; D gene uncertain. Germline CDR1 LGHNA, CDR2 YSLEER. The CDR3 contains 15 residues. The CDR3: CASSQEVPFGYEQCF. DNA of the CDR3: TGCGCCAGCAGCCAAGAGGTTCCGTTCGGCTACGAGCAGTGCTTC.

Ten or more counts support this clonotype. J is TRBJ2-7 and V is TRBV11-2; no clear D. Germline V gene lookup returns CDR1 SGHAT and CDR2 FQNNGV. V was cut by 1 base and J by 3 bases, with 10 bases left in between. This CDR3 region has 14 residues. CDR3 loop: CASSLVGSGYEQYF. CDR3 sequence (DNA): TGTGCCAGCAGCTTAGTCGGCAGTGGCTACGAGCAGTACTTC.

Note on this clonotype: This may stem from a read error, because a much larger clone lies one nucleotide away. V usage is TRBV6-1 and J usage is TRBJ1-2; D possibly corresponds to TRBD1 (6 bases). The CDR3 contains 15 residues. Germline loops: CDR1 MNHNS, CDR2 SASEGT. CDR3 DNA sequence: TGTGCCAGCAGTGAAGGGACAGTTAGCAACTATGGCTGCACCTTC. Encoded protein: CASSEGTVSNYGCTF.

Comment on this clonotype: Mismatch with germline at one junction end may stem from a read error. V usage is TRBV12-3 or TRBV12-4 and J usage is TRBJ2-2; no definite D call. The length of the CDR3 is 15 residues. For the CDR3, the DNA is TGCGCCAGCAGTTTTGCCAGCATCGGTACCGGGGAGCTGTTTTTT. This codes for CASSFASIGTGELFF.

This clonotype was recorded once. This may be a read error, as it is one base from a much larger clone. Because the CDR3 is missing its conserved closing phenylalanine or tryptophan, this is likely a read error. The chain recombines TRBV11-1 with TRBJ1-2; D is possibly TRBD1 (6 bases). From germline, CDR1 is SGHAT and CDR2 FQDESV (reference sequence). The CDR3 loop spans 14 amino acids. Trimming took off 4 bases at V and 6 bases at J, with 15 bases between the two ends. DNA of the CDR3: TGTGCCAGCAGCTCTCAGGGGATGAGAGATGGCTACACCTAC. Protein sequence: CASSSQGMRDGYTY.